The clone carrying this T cell receptor beta chain has a handful of counts. Its cognate antigen is unknown. There are 14 residues in the CDR3. Germline assignment: CDR1 MRHNA and CDR2 SNTAGT. Trimming left V 2 bases short and J 5 bases short, with 9 bases between. The sample belongs to a study of shared clonotypes between healthy human individuals. As for the study in general: Researchers assigned three CD4 naive, three CD4 memory, two CD8 naive and one CD8 memory plate to each donor. Study-wide findings and caveats: In a few donors, roughly 5.2% of naive CD4 clonotypes appeared in common.

Profiled with immunoSEQ multiplex PCR; TCRdb holds only in-frame clones, not every one. This sample has 300,000 to 350,000 clones, with more than 60% found just once. The receptor was derived from a man aged 25 to 40 in good health. V usage is TRBV6-4 and J usage is TRBJ2-2; D assignment may be TRBD1 or TRBD2 (5 bases each). Sequenced sample: memory CD4+ T cells sorted from blood. Stated subset: CD45RA-negative fraction. The CDR3 loop is CASSDGGETGELFF. Here the CDR3 DNA reads TGTGCCAGCAGTGACGGGGGAGAAACCGGGGAGCTGTTTTTT.